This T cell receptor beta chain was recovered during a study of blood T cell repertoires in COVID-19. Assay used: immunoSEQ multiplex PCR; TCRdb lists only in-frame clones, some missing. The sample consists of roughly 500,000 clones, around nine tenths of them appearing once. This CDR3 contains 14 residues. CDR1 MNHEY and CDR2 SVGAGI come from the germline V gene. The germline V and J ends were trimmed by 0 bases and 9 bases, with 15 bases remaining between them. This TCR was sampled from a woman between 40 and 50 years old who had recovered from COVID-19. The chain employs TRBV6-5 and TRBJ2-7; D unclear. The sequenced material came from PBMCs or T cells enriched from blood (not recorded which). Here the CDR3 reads CASSYSEGGDWQYF. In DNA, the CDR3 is TGTGCCAGCAGTTACTCGGAAGGCGGCGATTGGCAGTACTTC.